The sequence of this T cell receptor (beta chain) was determined in a study of CD8 T cells in Susac syndrome. Study-wide findings and caveats: Only a relatively small number of individuals were included in the TCR sequencing and HLA analysis.

Under recently defined diagnostic criteria, the patients with Susac syndrome qualified as having definite or probable disease. Negative isolation yielded CD4+ and CD8+ T cells, and FACS enriched TEMRA cells. For this clonotype: Antigen specificity is unknown.

This CDR3 is built from 11 residues. Germline V lookup: CDR1 SQVTM, CDR2 ANQGSEA. Trimming removed 1 base from V and 2 bases from J, with 2 bases in between. RNA was extracted with the RNeasy kit, and a quantity of about 0.45 to 1 ug was reverse transcribed using random hexamers. A single record per CDR3 protein comes from TCRdb applying MiXCR to the immunoSEQ multiplex PCR reads. This sample has more than 150,000 distinct CDR3 sequences, with 85% to 95% found just once. Sequenced sample: CD4+ T cells from PBMCs. This receptor was identified in a human donor with Susac syndrome. The rearrangement joins TRBV29-1 to TRBJ2-5; no reliable D call. Here the CDR3 DNA reads TGCAGCGTTGAAGTGCAAGAGACCCAGTACTTC. Protein sequence: CSVEVQETQYF.